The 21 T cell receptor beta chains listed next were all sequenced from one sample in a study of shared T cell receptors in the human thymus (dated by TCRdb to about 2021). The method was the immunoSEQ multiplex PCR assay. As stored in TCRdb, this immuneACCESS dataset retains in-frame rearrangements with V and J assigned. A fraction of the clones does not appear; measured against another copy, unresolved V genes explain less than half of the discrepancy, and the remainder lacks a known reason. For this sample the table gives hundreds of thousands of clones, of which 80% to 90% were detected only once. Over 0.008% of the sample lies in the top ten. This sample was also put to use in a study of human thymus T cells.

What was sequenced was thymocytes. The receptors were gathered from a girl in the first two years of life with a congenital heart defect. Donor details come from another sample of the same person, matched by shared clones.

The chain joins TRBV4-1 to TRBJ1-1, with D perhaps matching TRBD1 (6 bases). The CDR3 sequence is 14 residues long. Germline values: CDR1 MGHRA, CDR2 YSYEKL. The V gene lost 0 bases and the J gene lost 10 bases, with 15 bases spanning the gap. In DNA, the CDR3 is TGCGCCAGCAGCCAAGATACGATAACAGGGAGAGCTTTCTTT. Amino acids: CASSQDTITGRAFF.

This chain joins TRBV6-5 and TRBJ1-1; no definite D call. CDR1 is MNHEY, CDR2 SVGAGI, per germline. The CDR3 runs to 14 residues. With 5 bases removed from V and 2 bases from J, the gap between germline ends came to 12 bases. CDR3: CASSHPPGNTEAFF. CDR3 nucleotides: TGTGCCAGCAGTCACCCGCCGGGTAACACTGAAGCTTTCTTT.

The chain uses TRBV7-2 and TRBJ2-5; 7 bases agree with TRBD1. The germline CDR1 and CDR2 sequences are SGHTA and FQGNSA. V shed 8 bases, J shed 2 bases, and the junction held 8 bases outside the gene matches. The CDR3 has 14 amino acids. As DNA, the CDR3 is TGTGCCAGCCATCGAGGGGACAGACAAGAGACCCAGTACTTC. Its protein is CASHRGDRQETQYF.

The CDR3, as DNA: TGTGCCAGCAGTGAGACAGGGGTGGCCCTCTACAATGAGCAGTTCTTC. This gives the protein CASSETGVALYNEQFF. The rearrangement links TRBV2 to TRBJ2-1, with 8 bases fitting TRBD1. The CDR3 has 16 amino acids. The trim removed 3 bases at V and 3 bases at J, leaving 7 bases unmatched. CDR1 SNHLY and CDR2 FYNNEI come from the germline V gene.

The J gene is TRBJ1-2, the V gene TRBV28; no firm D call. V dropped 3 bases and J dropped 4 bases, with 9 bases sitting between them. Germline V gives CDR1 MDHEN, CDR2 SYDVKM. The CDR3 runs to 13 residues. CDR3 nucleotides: TGTGCCAGCAGTTTGGGTGGAGGCTATGGCTACACCTTC. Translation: CASSLGGGYGYTF.

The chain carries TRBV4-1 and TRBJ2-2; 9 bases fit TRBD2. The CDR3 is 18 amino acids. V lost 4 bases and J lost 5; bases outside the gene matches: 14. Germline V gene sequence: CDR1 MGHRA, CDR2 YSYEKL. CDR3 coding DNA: TGCGCCAGCAGCCTCAGGGTTTCCAGCGGGGGGCCTACCGGGGAGCTGTTTTTT. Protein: CASSLRVSSGGPTGELFF.

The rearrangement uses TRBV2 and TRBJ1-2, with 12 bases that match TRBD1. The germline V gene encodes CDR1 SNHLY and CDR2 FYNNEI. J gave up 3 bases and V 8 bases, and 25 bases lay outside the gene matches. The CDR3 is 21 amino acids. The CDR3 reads CASVLGTGGWSAVDEDYGYTF. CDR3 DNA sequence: TGTGCCAGCGTTTTAGGGACAGGGGGCTGGAGTGCGGTGGATGAGGACTATGGCTACACCTTC.

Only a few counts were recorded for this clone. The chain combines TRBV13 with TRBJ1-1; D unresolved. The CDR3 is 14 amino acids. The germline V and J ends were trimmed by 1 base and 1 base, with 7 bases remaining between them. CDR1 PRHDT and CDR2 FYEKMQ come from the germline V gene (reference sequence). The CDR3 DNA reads TGTGCCAGCAGCTTAGCCGACACGAACACTGAAGCTTTCTTT. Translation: CASSLADTNTEAFF.

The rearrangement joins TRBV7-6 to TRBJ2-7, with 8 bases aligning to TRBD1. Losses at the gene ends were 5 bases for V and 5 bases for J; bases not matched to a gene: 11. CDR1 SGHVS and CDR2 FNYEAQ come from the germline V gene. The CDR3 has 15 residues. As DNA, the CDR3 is TGTGCCAGCAGCCCTGATGGACAGGGCCCTGACGAGCAGTACTTC. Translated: CASSPDGQGPDEQYF.

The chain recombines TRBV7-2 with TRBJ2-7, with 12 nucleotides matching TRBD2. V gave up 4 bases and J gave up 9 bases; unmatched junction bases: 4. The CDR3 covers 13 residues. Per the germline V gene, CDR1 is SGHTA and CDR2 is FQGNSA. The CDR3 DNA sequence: TGTGCCAGCAGCTCCAGACTAGCGGGGGTGCAGTACTTC. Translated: CASSSRLAGVQYF.

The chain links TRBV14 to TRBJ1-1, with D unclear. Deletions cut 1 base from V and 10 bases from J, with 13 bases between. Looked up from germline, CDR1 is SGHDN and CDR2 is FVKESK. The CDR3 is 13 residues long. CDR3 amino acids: CASSQGILEGAFF. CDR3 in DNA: TGTGCCAGCAGCCAAGGGATCCTCGAGGGAGCTTTCTTT.

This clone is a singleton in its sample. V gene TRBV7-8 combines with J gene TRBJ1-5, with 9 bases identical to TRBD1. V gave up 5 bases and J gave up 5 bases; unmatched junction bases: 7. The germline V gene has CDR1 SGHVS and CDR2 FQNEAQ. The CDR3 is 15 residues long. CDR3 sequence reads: CASSTPGQGYQPQHF. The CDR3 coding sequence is TGTGCCAGCAGCACCCCGGGACAGGGTTATCAGCCCCAGCATTTT.

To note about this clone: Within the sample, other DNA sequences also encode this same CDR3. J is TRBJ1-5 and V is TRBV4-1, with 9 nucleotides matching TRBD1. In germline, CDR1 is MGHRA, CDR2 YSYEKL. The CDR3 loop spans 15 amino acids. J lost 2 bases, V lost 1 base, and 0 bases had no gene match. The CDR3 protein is CASSQGTGGNQPQHF. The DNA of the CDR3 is TGCGCCAGCAGCCAAGGGACAGGGGGCAATCAGCCCCAGCATTTT.

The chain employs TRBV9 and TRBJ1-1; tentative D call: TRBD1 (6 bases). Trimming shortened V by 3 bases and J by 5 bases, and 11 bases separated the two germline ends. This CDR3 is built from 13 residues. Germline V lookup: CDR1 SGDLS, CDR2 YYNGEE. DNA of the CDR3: TGTGCCAGCAGCGCACAGGGAAAAACTGAAGCTTTCTTT. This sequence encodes CASSAQGKTEAFF. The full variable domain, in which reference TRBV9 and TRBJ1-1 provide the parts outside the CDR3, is DSGVTQTPKHLITATGQRVTLRCSPRSGDLSVYWYQQSLDQGLQFLIQYYNGEERAKGNILERFSAQQFPDLHSELNLSSLELGDSALYFCASSAQGKTEAFFGQGTRLTVV.

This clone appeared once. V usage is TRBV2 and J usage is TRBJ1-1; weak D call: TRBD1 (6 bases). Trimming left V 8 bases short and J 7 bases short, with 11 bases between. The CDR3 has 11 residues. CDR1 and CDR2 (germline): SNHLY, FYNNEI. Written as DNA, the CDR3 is TGTGCCAGCCCAGGGGCGCGTGAAGCTTTCTTT. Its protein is CASPGAREAFF.

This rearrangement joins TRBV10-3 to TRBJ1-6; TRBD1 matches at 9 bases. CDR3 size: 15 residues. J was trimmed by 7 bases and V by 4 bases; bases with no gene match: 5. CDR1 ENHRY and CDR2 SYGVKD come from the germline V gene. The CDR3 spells CAISGGQGRNSPLHF. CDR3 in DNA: TGTGCCATCAGTGGGGGACAGGGCAGAAATTCACCCCTCCACTTT.

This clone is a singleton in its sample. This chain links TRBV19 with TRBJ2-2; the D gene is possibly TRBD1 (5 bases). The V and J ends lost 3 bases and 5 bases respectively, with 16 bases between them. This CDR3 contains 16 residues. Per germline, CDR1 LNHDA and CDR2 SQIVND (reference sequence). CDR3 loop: CASSIFVQGWTGELFF. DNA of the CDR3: TGTGCCAGTAGTATTTTTGTCCAGGGTTGGACCGGGGAGCTGTTTTTT.

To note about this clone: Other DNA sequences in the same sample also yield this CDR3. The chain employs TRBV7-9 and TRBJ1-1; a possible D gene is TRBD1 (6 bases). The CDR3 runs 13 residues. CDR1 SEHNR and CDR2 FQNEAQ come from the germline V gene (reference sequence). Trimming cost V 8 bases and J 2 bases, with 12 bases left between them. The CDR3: CASSRQENTEAFF. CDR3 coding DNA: TGTGCCAGCTCCCGACAGGAAAACACTGAAGCTTTCTTT.

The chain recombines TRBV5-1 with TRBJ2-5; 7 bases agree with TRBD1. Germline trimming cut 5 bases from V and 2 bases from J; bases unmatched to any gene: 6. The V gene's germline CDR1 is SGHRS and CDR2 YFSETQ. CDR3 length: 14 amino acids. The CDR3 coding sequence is TGCGCCAGCAGGATACGACAGGGACAAGAGACCCAGTACTTC. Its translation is CASRIRQGQETQYF.

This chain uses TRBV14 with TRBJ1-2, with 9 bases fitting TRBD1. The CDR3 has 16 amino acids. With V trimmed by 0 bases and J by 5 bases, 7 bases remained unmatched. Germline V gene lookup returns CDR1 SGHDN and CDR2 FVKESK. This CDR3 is CASSQDPTGGWYGYTF. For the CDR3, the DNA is TGTGCCAGCAGCCAAGATCCCACAGGGGGCTGGTATGGCTACACCTTC.

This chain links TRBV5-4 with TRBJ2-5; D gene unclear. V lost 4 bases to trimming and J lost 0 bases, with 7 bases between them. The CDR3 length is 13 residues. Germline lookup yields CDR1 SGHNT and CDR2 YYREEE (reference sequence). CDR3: CASSPPDQETQYF. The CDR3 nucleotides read TGTGCCAGCAGCCCCCCGGACCAAGAGACCCAGTACTTC. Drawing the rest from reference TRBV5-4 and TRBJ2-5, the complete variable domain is ETGVTQSPTHLIKTRGQQVTLRCSSQSGHNTVSWYQQALGQGPQFIFQYYREEENGRGNFPPRFSGLQFPNYSSELNVNALELDDSALYLCASSPPDQETQYFGPGTRLLVL.